Sequencing of this T cell receptor (beta chain) was carried out in a study of blood T cells in healthy people across ages. Then a second PCR, running roughly 7 to 12 cycles, was carried out with a sample-barcoded 5' primer and a J-beta primer mix. MiXCR, run by TCRdb on the 5' RACE reads, gives a single entry per CDR3 protein. The sample shows about 580,000 distinct CDR3 sequences, around 50% of them seen only once. The germline gives CDR1 SGHAT, CDR2 FQDESV (reference sequence). Trimming removed 0 bases from V and 5 bases from J, with 11 bases in between. The CDR3 is 15 amino acids. This clonotype was sampled from a man older than 75 in good health. The sample comprised blood. This chain joins TRBV11-1 and TRBJ2-1; weak D call: TRBD2 (5 bases). The CDR3 DNA reads TGTGCCAGCAGCTTAGCCGGGTTGACTAACAATGAGCAGTTCTTC. Its translation: CASSLAGLTNNEQFF. Drawing the rest from reference TRBV11-1 and TRBJ2-1, the complete variable domain is EAEVAQSPRYKITEKSQAVAFWCDPISGHATLYWYRQILGQGPELLVQFQDESVVDDSQLPKDRFSAERLKGVDSTLKIQPAELGDSAMYLCASSLAGLTNNEQFFGPGTRLTVL.